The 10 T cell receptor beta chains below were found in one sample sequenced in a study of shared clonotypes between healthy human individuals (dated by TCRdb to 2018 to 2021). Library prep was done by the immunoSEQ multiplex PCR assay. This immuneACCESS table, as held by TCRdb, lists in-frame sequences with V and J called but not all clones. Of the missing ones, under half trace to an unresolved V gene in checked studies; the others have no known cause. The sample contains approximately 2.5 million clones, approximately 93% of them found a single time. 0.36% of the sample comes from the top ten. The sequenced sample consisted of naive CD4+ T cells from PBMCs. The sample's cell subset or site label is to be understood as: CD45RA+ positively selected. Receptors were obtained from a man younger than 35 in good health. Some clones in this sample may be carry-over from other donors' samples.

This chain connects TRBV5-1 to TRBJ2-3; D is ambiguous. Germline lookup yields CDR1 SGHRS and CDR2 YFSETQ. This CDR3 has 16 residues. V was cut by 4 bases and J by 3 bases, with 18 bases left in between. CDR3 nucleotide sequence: TGCGCCAGCAGCCCCGACCCGTTCACACCGACAGATACGCAGTATTTT. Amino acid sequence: CASSPDPFTPTDTQYF.

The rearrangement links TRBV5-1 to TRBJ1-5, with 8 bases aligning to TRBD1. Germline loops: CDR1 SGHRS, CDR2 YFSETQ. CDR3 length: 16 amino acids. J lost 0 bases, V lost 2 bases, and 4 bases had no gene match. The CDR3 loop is CASSFNRGYSNQPQHF. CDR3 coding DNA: TGCGCCAGCAGCTTTAACAGGGGGTATAGCAATCAGCCCCAGCATTTT.

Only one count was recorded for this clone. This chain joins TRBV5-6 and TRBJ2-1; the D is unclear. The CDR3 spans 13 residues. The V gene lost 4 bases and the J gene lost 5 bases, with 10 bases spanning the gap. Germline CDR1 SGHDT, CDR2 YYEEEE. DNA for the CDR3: TGTGCCAGCAGCCTGACAAGGGACAATGAGCAGTTCTTC. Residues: CASSLTRDNEQFF.

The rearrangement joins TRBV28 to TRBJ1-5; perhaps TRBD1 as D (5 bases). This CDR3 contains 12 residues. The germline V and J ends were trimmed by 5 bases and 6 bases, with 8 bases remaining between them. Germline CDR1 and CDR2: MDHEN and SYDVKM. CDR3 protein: CASSGRGQPQHF. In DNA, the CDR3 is TGTGCCAGCAGTGGTAGGGGTCAGCCCCAGCATTTT.

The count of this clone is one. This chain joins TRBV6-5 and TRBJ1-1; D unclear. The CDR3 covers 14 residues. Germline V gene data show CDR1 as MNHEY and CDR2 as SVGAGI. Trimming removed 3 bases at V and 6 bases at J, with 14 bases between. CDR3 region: CASSYVSARPEAFF. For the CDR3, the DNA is TGTGCCAGCAGTTATGTTTCAGCCCGCCCTGAAGCTTTCTTT.

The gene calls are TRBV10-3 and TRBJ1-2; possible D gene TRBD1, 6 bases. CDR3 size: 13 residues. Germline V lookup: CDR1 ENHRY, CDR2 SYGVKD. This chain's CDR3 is CATGPGANYGYTF. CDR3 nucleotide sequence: TGTGCTACAGGGCCAGGGGCGAACTATGGCTACACCTTC.

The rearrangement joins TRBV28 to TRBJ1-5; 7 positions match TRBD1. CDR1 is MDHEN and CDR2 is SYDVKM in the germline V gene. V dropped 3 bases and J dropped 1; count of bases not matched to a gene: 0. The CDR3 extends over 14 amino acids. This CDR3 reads CASSLDRSNQPQHF. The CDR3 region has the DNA TGTGCCAGCAGTTTGGACAGGAGCAATCAGCCCCAGCATTTT.

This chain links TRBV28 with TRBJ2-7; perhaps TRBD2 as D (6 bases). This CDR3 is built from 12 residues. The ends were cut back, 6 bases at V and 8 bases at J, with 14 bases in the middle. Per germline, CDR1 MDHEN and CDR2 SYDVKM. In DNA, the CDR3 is TGTGCCAGCAGGGGGGACTCCCTGCAGCAGTACTTC. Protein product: CASRGDSLQQYF.

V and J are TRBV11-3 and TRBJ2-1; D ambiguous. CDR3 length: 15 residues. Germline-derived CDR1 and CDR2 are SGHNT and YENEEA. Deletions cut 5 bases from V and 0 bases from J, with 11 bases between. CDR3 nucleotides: TGTGCCAGCAGCCAAGAAATGAGCTCCTACAATGAGCAGTTCTTC. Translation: CASSQEMSSYNEQFF.

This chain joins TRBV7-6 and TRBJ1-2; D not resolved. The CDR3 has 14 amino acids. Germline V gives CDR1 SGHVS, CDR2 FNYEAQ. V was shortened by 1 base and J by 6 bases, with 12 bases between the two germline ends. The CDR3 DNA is TGTGCCAGCAGCTTAGTGGCGCAGAATCATGGCTACACCTTC. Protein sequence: CASSLVAQNHGYTF.